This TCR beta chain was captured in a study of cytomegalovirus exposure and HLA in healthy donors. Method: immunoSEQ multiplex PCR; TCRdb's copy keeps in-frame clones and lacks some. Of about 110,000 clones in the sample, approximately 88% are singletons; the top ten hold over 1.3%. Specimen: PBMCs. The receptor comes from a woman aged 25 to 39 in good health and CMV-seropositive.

The CDR3 loop is CASSQAPGDTQYF. Here the CDR3 DNA reads TGCGCCAGCAGCCAAGCCCCAGGGGATACGCAGTATTTT. The chain employs TRBV4-3 and TRBJ2-3; maybe TRBD1 (5 bases). Germline V gene data show CDR1 as LGHNA and CDR2 as YSLEER. V lost 1 base to trimming and J lost 6 bases, with 8 bases between them. The CDR3 extends over 13 amino acids.